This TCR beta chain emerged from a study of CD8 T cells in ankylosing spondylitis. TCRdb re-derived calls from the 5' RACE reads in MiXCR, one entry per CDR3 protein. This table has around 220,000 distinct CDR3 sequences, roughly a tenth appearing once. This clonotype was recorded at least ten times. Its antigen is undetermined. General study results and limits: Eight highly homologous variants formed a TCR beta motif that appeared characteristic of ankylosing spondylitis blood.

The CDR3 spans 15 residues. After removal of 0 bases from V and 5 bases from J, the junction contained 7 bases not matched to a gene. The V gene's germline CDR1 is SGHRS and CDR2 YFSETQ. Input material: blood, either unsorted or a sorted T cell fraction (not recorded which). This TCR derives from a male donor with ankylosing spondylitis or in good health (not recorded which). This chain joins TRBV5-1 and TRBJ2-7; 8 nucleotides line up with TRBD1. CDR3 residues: CASSLEGRGLHEQYF. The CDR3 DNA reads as TGCGCCAGCAGCTTGGAGGGCAGGGGGCTCCACGAGCAGTACTTC. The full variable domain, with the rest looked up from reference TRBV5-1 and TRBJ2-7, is KAGVTQTPRYLIKTRGQQVTLSCSPISGHRSVSWYQQTPGQGLQFLFEYFSETQRNKGNFPGRFSGRQFSNSRSEMNVSTLELGDSALYLCASSLEGRGLHEQYFGPGTRLTVT.